This passage covers 17 T cell receptor beta chains from one sample sequenced in a study of blood T cell repertoires in COVID-19. Clones were sequenced by immunoSEQ multiplex PCR, and TCRdb holds only the in-frame ones, with some missing. The table records 100,000 to 150,000 clones, 86% of them present only once. The sample consisted of peripheral blood. The receptors were sampled from a woman in her seventies with COVID-19, enrolled during active disease.

The chain recombines TRBV30 with TRBJ1-3; TRBD1 is a possible D gene (6 bases). Germline CDR1 GTSNPN, CDR2 SVGIG (reference sequence). The CDR3 has 15 residues. With 4 bases removed from V and 1 base from J, the gap between germline ends came to 14 bases. The CDR3 nucleotides read TGTGCCTGGACCCCGGGACAAAGGTCTGGAAACACCATATATTTT. Its translation: CAWTPGQRSGNTIYF.

CDR3 in amino acids: CAWSVRGLETQYF. The CDR3 coding sequence is TGTGCCTGGAGTGTACGAGGGTTGGAGACCCAGTACTTC. The chain combines TRBV30 with TRBJ2-5, with TRBD2 as a possible D gene (5 bases). Germline V CDR1 and CDR2: GTSNPN, SVGIG (reference sequence). V lost 0 bases to trimming and J lost 5 bases, with 10 bases between them. The length of the CDR3 is 13 residues.

The chain recombines TRBV15 with TRBJ2-5; the D gene is possibly TRBD1 (6 bases). V lost 1 base and J lost 2, with 14 bases in between. The CDR3 contains 16 residues. Germline CDR1 and CDR2: LNHNV and YYDKDF (reference sequence). For the CDR3, the DNA is TGTGCCACCAGCAGAGCTAACACAGGGCCACAAGAGACCCAGTACTTC. It codes for CATSRANTGPQETQYF.

The count of this clone is one. The chain recombines TRBV5-1 with TRBJ2-7; 10 bases are shared with TRBD1. CDR1 is SGHRS and CDR2 is YFSETQ in the germline V gene. This CDR3 comprises 16 residues. J gave up 5 bases and V 0 bases, and 8 bases lay outside the gene matches. The CDR3 bases are TGCGCCAGCAGCTTGGGGGCCCCGGGACAGGGGCACGAGCAGTACTTC. Protein: CASSLGAPGQGHEQYF.

The genes are TRBV5-6 and TRBJ1-1; 7 bases agree with TRBD1. The CDR3 has 15 amino acids. Germline V gene sequence: CDR1 SGHDT, CDR2 YYEEEE. V lost 4 bases, J lost 2 bases, and 8 bases stayed unmatched. CDR3 region: CASSAAYRGNTEAFF. CDR3 DNA: TGTGCCAGCAGCGCAGCATACAGGGGTAACACTGAAGCTTTCTTT.

The chain combines TRBV6-1 with TRBJ2-7, with D perhaps TRBD1 (6 bases). The V gene's germline CDR1 is MNHNS and CDR2 SASEGT. The length of the CDR3 is 14 residues. V lost 2 bases, J lost 3 bases, and 11 bases lay in between. CDR3 protein: CASSEFGGSYEQYF. The CDR3 coding sequence is TGTGCCAGCAGTGAATTTGGGGGCAGCTACGAGCAGTACTTC.

The chain combines TRBV3-1 (or the pseudogene TRBV3-2) with TRBJ2-3; possible D gene TRBD1, 7 bases. This CDR3 has 15 residues. The V gene's germline CDR1 is LGHDT and CDR2 YNNKEL (reference sequence). The V end was cut by 5 bases, the J end by 2 bases, with 14 bases between. CDR3: CASSARRGVTDTQYF. CDR3 coding DNA: TGTGCCAGCAGCGCGCGCAGGGGGGTCACAGATACGCAGTATTTT.

V usage is TRBV28 and J usage is TRBJ2-7; tentatively, D is TRBD2 (5 bases). Trimming pared 7 bases from V and 3 bases from J, leaving 16 bases between. This CDR3 is 14 amino acids long. Germline V gene data show CDR1 as MDHEN and CDR2 as SYDVKM. This chain's CDR3 is CASTEAEGLYEQYF. The CDR3, as DNA: TGTGCCAGCACGGAGGCAGAGGGCCTCTACGAGCAGTACTTC.

This clone was picked up one time. The V and J genes are TRBV9 and TRBJ1-2; D remains ambiguous. This CDR3 has 14 amino acids. Trimming removed 1 base from V and 3 bases from J, with 10 bases in between. Germline-derived CDR1 and CDR2 are SGDLS and YYNGEE. DNA for the CDR3: TGTGCCAGCAGCGTAACGTTGGAGGACTATGGCTACACCTTC. Protein product: CASSVTLEDYGYTF.

The chain has TRBV7-6 and TRBJ2-5; 10 positions match TRBD2. The junction had 7 bases not matched to a gene; V was cut back by 4 bases and J by 5 bases. Per germline, CDR1 SGHVS and CDR2 FNYEAQ. This CDR3 contains 15 residues. This chain's CDR3 is CASSSLGLARETQYF. The CDR3 coding sequence is TGTGCCAGCAGCTCTTTGGGACTAGCGCGGGAGACCCAGTACTTC. The complete variable domain, with remaining parts taken from reference TRBV7-6 and TRBJ2-5, reads GAGVSQSPRYKVTKRGQDVALRCDPISGHVSLYWYRQALGQGPEFLTYFNYEAQQDKSGLPNDRFSAERPEGSISTLTIQRTEQRDSAMYRCASSSLGLARETQYFGPGTRLLVL.

The V and J genes are TRBV29-1 and TRBJ1-1; 11 positions agree with TRBD1. The CDR3 is made up of 14 amino acids. Germline trimming cut 6 bases from V and 4 bases from J; bases unmatched to any gene: 7. Germline V gene sequence: CDR1 SQVTM, CDR2 ANQGSEA. CDR3 sequence reads: CSVETGQGVTEAFF. The CDR3 coding sequence is TGCAGCGTAGAGACGGGACAGGGGGTCACTGAAGCTTTCTTT.

This clone was counted at least ten times. V and J are TRBV25-1 and TRBJ2-2, with 8 bases identical to TRBD1. CDR1 and CDR2 (germline): MGHDK, SYGVNS. CDR3 length equals 14 residues. The V gene end was trimmed by 2 bases and the J gene end by 4 bases; junction bases not matched to a gene: 0. CDR3: CASSEQGATGELFF. CDR3 DNA sequence: TGTGCCAGCAGTGAACAGGGGGCCACCGGGGAGCTGTTTTTT.

The chain has TRBV28 and TRBJ2-3; 13 nucleotides match TRBD2. CDR3 length: 16 residues. V gave up 6 bases and J gave up 8 bases; unmatched junction bases: 11. Germline lookup yields CDR1 MDHEN and CDR2 SYDVKM. CDR3 loop: CASRSGTSGVSGTQYF. DNA for the CDR3: TGTGCCAGCAGGTCCGGGACTAGCGGGGTTTCGGGTACGCAGTATTTT.

This clone was counted between two and nine times. The gene calls are TRBV30 and TRBJ1-4, with TRBD1 matching over 8 bases. The CDR3 consists of 15 residues. Losses at the gene ends were 4 bases for V and 5 bases for J; bases not matched to a gene: 9. From germline, CDR1 is GTSNPN and CDR2 SVGIG (reference sequence). DNA for the CDR3: TGTGCCTGGACCCTGTGGGACAGGAGGAATGAAAAACTGTTTTTT. Protein product: CAWTLWDRRNEKLFF.

This chain links TRBV5-4 with TRBJ1-2, with D perhaps TRBD1 (5 bases). CDR1 SGHNT and CDR2 YYREEE come from the germline V gene (reference sequence). CDR3 length equals 15 residues. V gave up 3 bases and J gave up 7 bases, with 19 bases separating them. CDR3 DNA: TGTGCCAGCAGCTATGGGGCTACGACAGTATCTGGCTACACCTTC. Protein sequence: CASSYGATTVSGYTF.

This sequence joins TRBV15 and TRBJ2-3, with TRBD2 as a possible D gene (5 bases). The CDR3 extends over 13 amino acids. V was trimmed by 3 bases and J by 6 bases, leaving 10 bases between them. In germline, CDR1 is LNHNV, CDR2 YYDKDF (reference sequence). Here the CDR3 DNA reads TGTGCCACCAGCAGGGAGCCGGGGGATACGCAGTATTTT. It is translated as CATSREPGDTQYF.

This clone is a singleton in its sample. The CDR3 sequence: CASSFRTGTNEKLFF. Here the CDR3 DNA reads TGTGCCAGCAGCTTTCGGACAGGGACCAATGAAAAACTGTTTTTT. The V call is TRBV7-2, the J call TRBJ1-4; 8 bases fit TRBD1. CDR1 SGHTA and CDR2 FQGNSA come from the germline V gene. The CDR3 is made up of 15 amino acids. The J segment lost 5 bases and the V segment lost 3 bases, leaving 5 bases of the junction unmatched.